The 28 T cell receptor beta chains listed next were all sequenced from one sample in a study of regulatory T cells in long-lasting Graves disease. Construction of TCR beta libraries relied on iRepertoire HTBI primers and on Arm-PCR targeting CDR3 regions. TCRdb reprocessed the multiplex PCR reads with MiXCR, giving one entry per CDR3 protein. The sample records 500,000 to 700,000 distinct CDR3 sequences, 16% being singletons. Sample time point: newly diagnosed GD, antithyroid drugs for less than 3 months. RNA isolated from PBMCs was used to make the TCR library. These data were likewise used in another study, on T cells in Graves' hyperthyroidism and ophthalmopathy.

The sequencing used peripheral blood mononuclear cells (PBMCs), collected at new diagnosis, from a patient treated with antithyroid drugs. Receptors were obtained from a woman between 25 and 40 years old with Graves disease.

This chain links TRBV6-5 with TRBJ1-3; 8 bases match TRBD1. The CDR3 totals 15 residues. Losses at the gene ends were 4 bases for V and 7 bases for J; bases not matched to a gene: 9. Germline CDR1 is MNHEY and CDR2 is SVGAGI. This CDR3 reads CASSWGIQGANTIYF. The CDR3, as DNA: TGTGCCAGCAGTTGGGGTATTCAGGGGGCTAACACCATATATTTT.

This clonotype was seen repeatedly, ten times or more. The chain links TRBV2 to TRBJ2-1; TRBD2 is a possible D gene (5 bases). Trimming removed 6 bases at V and 4 bases at J, with 19 bases between. The CDR3 is 16 amino acids. Germline V lookup: CDR1 SNHLY, CDR2 FYNNEI. The CDR3, as DNA: TGTGCCAGCAGGGGGAGCCGGACCTCGGGGTACAATGAGCAGTTCTTC. This gives the protein CASRGSRTSGYNEQFF.

This clonotype turned up a few times. V usage is TRBV7-2 and J usage is TRBJ2-5; perhaps TRBD1 as D (6 bases). Germline lookup yields CDR1 SGHTA and CDR2 FQGNSA. Trimming shortened V by 5 bases and J by 11 bases, and 18 bases separated the two germline ends. The CDR3 is made up of 13 amino acids. The CDR3 sequence is CASSPHWPGQQYF. CDR3 sequence (DNA): TGTGCCAGCAGCCCGCATTGGCCGGGACAACAGTACTTC.

This clonotype was seen many times. DNA for the CDR3: TGTGCCAGCAGCTTAGGAGGACAAGGAAACACCATATATTTT. This gives the protein CASSLGGQGNTIYF. This sequence joins TRBV7-9 and TRBJ1-3, with TRBD1 as a possible D gene (5 bases). With 1 base removed from V and 4 bases from J, the gap between germline ends came to 8 bases. Germline CDR1 reads SEHNR; CDR2 reads FQNEAQ (reference sequence). This CDR3 is built from 14 residues.

This clonotype was counted once. This chain joins TRBV3-1 and TRBJ2-1; unclear D gene. The CDR3 sequence is 12 residues long. The V gene lost 4 bases and the J gene lost 10 bases, with 11 bases spanning the gap. Germline values: CDR1 LGHDT, CDR2 YNNKEL (reference sequence). The CDR3 DNA follows: TGTGCCAGCAGCCCAAGGTCCGAGGAGCAGTTCTTC. Translating it yields CASSPRSEEQFF.

This clonotype has more than one count but fewer than ten. The gene calls are TRBV20-1 and TRBJ2-1, with D perhaps matching TRBD2 (6 bases). CDR3 length: 14 amino acids. Germline values: CDR1 DFQATT, CDR2 SNEGSKA (reference sequence). V lost 4 bases to trimming and J lost 7 bases, with 17 bases between them. The CDR3 here is CSANSGNKRNEQFF. CDR3 coding DNA: TGCAGTGCTAATAGCGGAAACAAACGGAATGAGCAGTTCTTC.

In the case of this clonotype: Since a much larger clone is just one base distant, this may be a read error. The rearrangement links TRBV7-9 to TRBJ2-5, with 9 bases lining up with TRBD1. The germline V gene encodes CDR1 SEHNR and CDR2 FQNEAQ (reference sequence). CDR3 size: 15 residues. CDR3 in DNA: TGTGCCAGCAGCTTAAGTCACAGGGGGCAAGAGATCCAGTACTTC. Protein: CASSLSHRGQEIQYF.

This clonotype showed up just a few times. The rearrangement links TRBV18 to TRBJ2-4; possibly TRBD2 for D (6 bases). Germline loops: CDR1 KGHSH, CDR2 LQKENI. The CDR3 extends over 17 amino acids. V was pared by 2 bases and J by 1 base, with 15 bases between. The CDR3 DNA sequence: TGTGCCAGCTCACCAGCCGGGGGTGGACCGGCCAAAAACATTCAGTACTTC. Its protein product is CASSPAGGGPAKNIQYF.

This clonotype was detected ten times or more. The V and J genes are TRBV11-2 and TRBJ1-6; D possibly corresponds to TRBD1 (6 bases). V shed 8 bases and J shed 8 bases, with 16 bases lying between them. The CDR3 is 14 amino acids. Germline V gives CDR1 SGHAT, CDR2 FQNNGV. The CDR3 spells CASRSGQSYSPLHF. CDR3 coding DNA: TGTGCCAGCCGCTCGGGACAAAGTTATTCACCCCTCCACTTT.

This clonotype has at least ten counts. This chain joins TRBV6-2 or TRBV6-3 and TRBJ2-5; the D is unclear. Germline-derived CDR1 and CDR2 are MNHEY and SVGEGT. The CDR3 length is 12 residues. Between the trimmed V and J ends, which lost 4 bases and 5 bases, there was a span of 8 bases. The CDR3 region has the DNA TGTGCCAGCAGTTCCGTTTTCGAGACCCAGTACTTC. Protein: CASSSVFETQYF.

The rearrangement links TRBV19 to TRBJ1-2; unclear D gene. Per the germline V gene, CDR1 is LNHDA and CDR2 is SQIVND (reference sequence). The CDR3 extends over 15 amino acids. Between the trimmed V and J ends, which lost 0 bases and 3 bases, there was a span of 11 bases. The DNA for the CDR3 is TGTGCCAGTAGTATAGATCGAAGGCTGGACTATGGCTACACCTTC. Protein sequence: CASSIDRRLDYGYTF. Full variable domain (outside the CDR3, taken from reference TRBV19 and TRBJ1-2): DGGITQSPKYLFRKEGQNVTLSCEQNLNHDAMYWYRQDPGQGLRLIYYSQIVNDFQKGDIAEGYSVSREKKESFPLTVTSAQKNPTAFYLCASSIDRRLDYGYTFGSGTRLTVV.

This clonotype was found many times. V and J are TRBV27 and TRBJ1-5; tentatively, D is TRBD1 (6 bases). V lost 6 bases and J lost 7, with 13 bases in between. The CDR3 is made up of 13 amino acids. Germline V gene lookup returns CDR1 MNHEY and CDR2 SMNVEV (reference sequence). CDR3 protein: CASSKGQLQPQHF. DNA of the CDR3: TGTGCCAGCAGCAAAGGACAGTTGCAGCCCCAGCATTTT.

This clonotype has a count of ten or more. This sequence joins TRBV7-9 and TRBJ1-2; a weak D match, TRBD1 (5 bases). V was cut by 3 bases and J by 4 bases, with 6 bases left in between. The length of the CDR3 is 12 residues. Per the germline V gene, CDR1 is SEHNR and CDR2 is FQNEAQ (reference sequence). Here the CDR3 DNA reads TGTGCCAGCAGCTTCGACAGCTATGGCTACACCTTC. This codes for CASSFDSYGYTF.

The chain has TRBV6-1 and TRBJ2-5, with 8 bases fitting TRBD1. CDR1 and CDR2 (germline): MNHNS, SASEGT. The CDR3 sequence is 14 residues long. J was trimmed by 7 bases and V by 6 bases; bases with no gene match: 10. The CDR3 nucleotides read TGTGCCAGCAGCCCGGACAGGGCGTTCGGGACCCAGTACTTC. Translated, it gives CASSPDRAFGTQYF.

This clonotype came up a few times. At one end the junction does not follow the germline gene, possibly because of a read error. The gene calls are TRBV7-7 and TRBJ2-7, with D maybe TRBD2 (6 bases). The CDR3 covers 13 residues. Germline loops: CDR1 SSHAT, CDR2 FNYEAQ (reference sequence). CDR3 in amino acids: CASSGGPRREQYF. DNA of the CDR3: TGTGCTAGCAGCGGAGGGCCGAGGCGAGAGCAGTACTTC.

In this sample, this clonotype turned up many times. V gene TRBV7-9 combines with J gene TRBJ1-2, with TRBD1 matching over 7 bases. Germline CDR1 SEHNR, CDR2 FQNEAQ (reference sequence). V shed 5 bases, J shed 4 bases, and the junction held 7 bases outside the gene matches. The CDR3 spans 14 residues. The CDR3 DNA reads TGTGCCAGCAGCATAACAGGGGCGGCCTATGGCTACACCTTC. Encoded protein: CASSITGAAYGYTF.

The J gene is TRBJ2-1, the V gene TRBV11-2; D ambiguous. The V end was cut by 8 bases, the J end by 2 bases, with 19 bases between. CDR3 length: 16 residues. Germline V gene data show CDR1 as SGHAT and CDR2 as FQNNGV. The CDR3 coding sequence is TGTGCCAGCGCCTTGCGCCGGACGGCAACCTACAATGAGCAGTTCTTC. Protein product: CASALRRTATYNEQFF.

This clonotype was found many times. This chain joins TRBV2 and TRBJ2-2; D is possibly TRBD1 (5 bases). CDR3 size: 15 residues. In germline, CDR1 is SNHLY, CDR2 FYNNEI. Trimming stripped 4 bases from V and 0 bases from J, with 9 bases between. CDR3 in DNA: TGTGCCAGCAGTGCGAGGACAACGAACACCGGGGAGCTGTTTTTT. Amino acids: CASSARTTNTGELFF.

This sequence joins TRBV6-1 and TRBJ2-4; 13 positions match TRBD2. V shed 2 bases and J 4 bases; nucleotides not matched to a gene: 11. The CDR3 has 19 residues. Germline V gene lookup returns CDR1 MNHNS and CDR2 SASEGT. CDR3 residues: CASSELRGGTSGIKNIQYF. The CDR3 coding sequence is TGTGCCAGCAGTGAATTGCGGGGGGGGACTAGCGGGATAAAAAACATTCAGTACTTC.

This clonotype was picked up a small number of times. V gene TRBV3-1 combines with J gene TRBJ1-4, with D possibly TRBD1 on 5 matching bases. CDR1 is LGHDT, CDR2 YNNKEL, per germline (reference sequence). This CDR3 region has 19 residues. V lost 5 bases and J 1 base, leaving 23 bases between the germline ends. For the CDR3, the DNA is TGTGCCAGCAGCGTCCCTTCGGCAGGGCGGTGGCAAACTAATGAAAAACTGTTTTTT. Translating gives CASSVPSAGRWQTNEKLFF. Complete variable domain (other parts from reference TRBV3-1 and TRBJ1-4): DTAVSQTPKYLVTQMGNDKSIKCEQNLGHDTMYWYKQDSKKFLKIMFSYNNKELIINETVPNRFSPKSPDKAHLNLHINSLELGDSAVYFCASSVPSAGRWQTNEKLFFGSGTQLSVL.

This clonotype was observed a few times. This rearrangement joins TRBV5-1 to TRBJ2-3, with TRBD2 matching 12 bases. CDR1 and CDR2 from the germline V gene are SGHRS and YFSETQ. The CDR3 totals 16 residues. V shed 4 bases, J shed 4 bases, and the junction held 7 bases outside the gene matches. The CDR3 protein is CASSRLAGGTADTQYF. CDR3 coding DNA: TGCGCCAGCAGCCGTCTAGCGGGAGGGACTGCAGATACGCAGTATTTT.

This clonotype showed up many times. V usage is TRBV20-1 and J usage is TRBJ1-2, with 8 bases matching TRBD1. V trimming: 3 bases; J trimming: 8 bases; junction bases outside the gene matches: 14. CDR1 and CDR2 from the germline V gene are DFQATT and SNEGSKA (reference sequence). This CDR3 region has 15 residues. CDR3 in amino acids: CSARAPGQGTSGYTF. CDR3 DNA: TGCAGTGCTAGGGCCCCTGGACAGGGAACGAGCGGCTACACCTTC.

This rearrangement joins TRBV5-1 to TRBJ2-2; D may be TRBD2 (6 bases). Trimming stripped 2 bases from V and 4 bases from J, with 9 bases between. The CDR3 is 14 residues long. Germline assignment: CDR1 SGHRS and CDR2 YFSETQ. This chain's CDR3 is CASSFRTTTGELFF. The DNA of the CDR3 is TGCGCCAGCAGCTTTCGGACTACCACCGGGGAGCTGTTTTTT. The entire variable domain, with the rest obtained from reference TRBV5-1 and TRBJ2-2, is as follows: KAGVTQTPRYLIKTRGQQVTLSCSPISGHRSVSWYQQTPGQGLQFLFEYFSETQRNKGNFPGRFSGRQFSNSRSEMNVSTLELGDSALYLCASSFRTTTGELFFGEGSRLTVL.

This clonotype was counted at least ten times. The chain is built from TRBV12-3 or TRBV12-4 and TRBJ1-5, with a possible D match to TRBD1 (6 bases). The CDR3 is 15 amino acids. The V gene lost 7 bases and the J gene lost 2 bases, with 15 bases spanning the gap. DNA of the CDR3: TGTGCCAGCACCGCACCGGGGGCGGGCAATCAGCCCCAGCATTTT. This encodes CASTAPGAGNQPQHF.

This clonotype was recorded many times. This chain uses TRBV28 with TRBJ1-1; no clear D gene. Trimming cost V 2 bases and J 13 bases, with 8 bases left between them. This CDR3 has 10 residues. Germline loops: CDR1 MDHEN, CDR2 SYDVKM. CDR3 sequence reads: CASSLNIVFF. CDR3 in DNA: TGTGCCAGCAGTTTAAATATAGTTTTCTTT.

The rearrangement joins TRBV19 to TRBJ1-2; the D gene is possibly TRBD1 (5 bases). Trimming removed 5 bases from V and 8 bases from J, with 21 bases in between. Germline V gene sequence: CDR1 LNHDA, CDR2 SQIVND (reference sequence). The CDR3 runs to 15 residues. The CDR3 here is CASSPRDRKNGGYTF. CDR3 in DNA: TGTGCCAGTAGTCCGAGGGACCGAAAAAACGGAGGCTACACCTTC.

This clonotype was seen repeatedly, ten times or more. The genes are TRBV28 and TRBJ2-7, with 8 bases fitting TRBD2. The CDR3 is 17 residues long. Per germline, CDR1 MDHEN and CDR2 SYDVKM. J gave up 2 bases and V 5 bases, and 14 bases lay outside the gene matches. CDR3 DNA: TGTGCCAGCAGTCCCTCCCCGGGAGGGGGTAGCGCCTACGAGCAGTACTTC. Protein sequence: CASSPSPGGGSAYEQYF.

This clonotype was picked up a small number of times. V gene TRBV30 combines with J gene TRBJ2-7, with 7 nucleotides matching TRBD1. This CDR3 region has 15 residues. V shed 4 bases, J shed 1 base, and the junction held 10 bases outside the gene matches. The germline CDR1 and CDR2 sequences are GTSNPN and SVGIG (reference sequence). The DNA for the CDR3 is TGTGCCTGGAAAGGCCCGGGACAGTGGTCCTACGAGCAGTACTTC. It translates to CAWKGPGQWSYEQYF.